The sequence of this T cell receptor (beta chain) was determined in a study of blood T cells in healthy people across ages. Trimming took 5 bases from V and 6 from J, leaving 19 bases between them. The length of the CDR3 is 14 residues. CDR1 DFQATT and CDR2 SNEGSKA come from the germline V gene (reference sequence). Primed by a sample-barcoded 5' primer and a J-beta primer mix, a second PCR proceeded for about 6 to 12 cycles. TCRdb used MiXCR to reprocess the 5' RACE reads, holding one entry per CDR3 protein. The table lists 1.5 million to 2 million distinct CDR3 sequences, 30% to 35% of them singletons. Findings and limits, study-wide: Strong correlation linked observed beta diversity and percent naive T cells.

Turning to this clonotype: Its antigen is unknown.

This clonotype originated in a woman in her 30s in good health. Sequencing used blood. The V gene is TRBV20-1, the J gene TRBJ1-2; D is possibly TRBD1 (6 bases). CDR3 sequence reads: CSASPPGDGDGYTF. CDR3 in DNA: TGCAGTGCTTCCCCTCCAGGGGACGGGGATGGCTACACCTTC.